This TCR beta chain comes out of a study of T cell responses to AZD1222 COVID-19 vaccine. Trimming left V 2 bases short and J 5 bases short, with 12 bases between. Germline V lookup: CDR1 SGHVS, CDR2 FQNEAQ. This CDR3 comprises 14 residues. Clones were read by immunoSEQ multiplex PCR, and TCRdb kept only the in-frame ones, dropping some. The data show approximately 150,000 clones, about nine tenths seen once. The chain carries TRBV7-8 and TRBJ1-1; D is uncertain. Material: peripheral blood, obtained 28 days after the second AZD1222 dose. This receptor was obtained from an adult who received the AZD1222 COVID-19 vaccine. The CDR3 DNA reads as TGTGCCAGCAGCTTAAGACCTGGAGGTACTGAAGCTTTCTTT. This encodes CASSLRPGGTEAFF.